Presented here are 31 T cell receptor beta chains from one specimen sequenced in a study of blood T cell repertoires in COVID-19. Only in-frame clones appear in the TCRdb table, and some are missing; sequencing was by immunoSEQ multiplex PCR. Of roughly 74,000 clones listed, approximately 90% are singletons. The sample consisted of PBMCs or T cells enriched from blood (not recorded which). The receptors shown here come from a woman aged 45-65 years with acute COVID-19.

The chain is built from TRBV23-1 and TRBJ2-4; possible D gene TRBD1, 7 bases. TRBV23-1 belongs to the ORF category, with a function that is uncertain. Deletions cut 2 bases from V and 8 bases from J, with 13 bases between. CDR3 length equals 14 residues. The CDR3 DNA sequence: TGCGCCAGCAGTCAAAGCGGAGGGGGCGACATTCAGTACTTC. Protein: CASSQSGGGDIQYF.

The DNA for the CDR3 is TGTGCCAGCAGTGGACAGATAAACACCATATATTTT. Its translation: CASSGQINTIYF. This chain links TRBV28 with TRBJ1-3, with a weak D call TRBD1 (6 bases). CDR1 is MDHEN and CDR2 is SYDVKM in the germline V gene. V shed 5 bases and J shed 6 bases, with 8 bases lying between them. The CDR3 has 12 amino acids. Filled out from reference TRBV28 and TRBJ1-3, the complete variable domain reads DVKVTQSSRYLVKRTGEKVFLECVQDMDHENMFWYRQDPGLGLRLIYFSYDVKMKEKGDIPEGYSVSREKKERFSLILESASTNQTSMYLCASSGQINTIYFGEGSWLTVV.

This chain uses TRBV30 with TRBJ1-3; D is unclear. CDR3 size: 16 residues. Germline V lookup: CDR1 GTSNPN, CDR2 SVGIG (reference sequence). V was pared by 5 bases and J by 4 bases, with 21 bases between. CDR3 DNA: TGTGCCTGGCAGCGACTGGGAGAGCTTTCCGGAAACACCATATATTTT. As protein: CAWQRLGELSGNTIYF.

The chain uses TRBV19 and TRBJ2-1; unclear D gene. The V gene lost 4 bases and the J gene lost 7 bases, with 5 bases spanning the gap. The germline gives CDR1 LNHDA, CDR2 SQIVND (reference sequence). The CDR3 is 11 amino acids. The CDR3 nucleotides are TGTGCCAGTAGTAAACTTAATGAGCAGTTCTTC. Protein sequence: CASSKLNEQFF.

The genes are TRBV27 and TRBJ1-5; D is unclear. Trimming shortened V by 5 bases and J by 2 bases, and 10 bases separated the two germline ends. Germline V lookup: CDR1 MNHEY, CDR2 SMNVEV (reference sequence). CDR3 length: 14 amino acids. The CDR3 spells CASSRLGGNQPQHF. In DNA, the CDR3 is TGTGCCAGCAGTCGGCTGGGAGGCAATCAGCCCCAGCATTTT.

The rearrangement joins TRBV7-2 to TRBJ2-1; 13 nucleotides agree with TRBD2. After removal of 5 bases from V and 4 bases from J, the junction contained 5 bases not matched to a gene. This CDR3 comprises 16 residues. CDR1 and CDR2 from the germline V gene are SGHTA and FQGNSA. The DNA for the CDR3 is TGTGCCAGCAGCCCAGGACTAGCGGGGGTATACAATGAGCAGTTCTTC. Translation gives CASSPGLAGVYNEQFF.

This chain joins TRBV7-2 and TRBJ1-1; 10 bases fit TRBD1. CDR1 and CDR2 (germline): SGHTA, FQGNSA. This CDR3 comprises 15 residues. The J segment lost 5 bases and the V segment lost 1 base, leaving 4 bases of the junction unmatched. The CDR3 reads CASSLDGTGETEAFF. In nucleotides, the CDR3 is TGTGCCAGCAGCTTAGACGGGACAGGGGAGACTGAAGCTTTCTTT.

The V gene is TRBV13, the J gene TRBJ2-5; tentative D call: TRBD2 (5 bases). CDR1 and CDR2 (germline): PRHDT, FYEKMQ (reference sequence). The CDR3 covers 15 residues. The V and J ends lost 5 bases and 0 bases respectively, with 13 bases between them. Here the CDR3 DNA reads TGTGCCAGCAGCCCACGCCGGGGAAACCAAGAGACCCAGTACTTC. Amino acids: CASSPRRGNQETQYF. The whole variable domain, filled in from reference TRBV13 and TRBJ2-5, reads AAGVIQSPRHLIKEKRETATLKCYPIPRHDTVYWYQQGPGQDPQFLISFYEKMQSDKGSIPDRFSAQQFSDYHSELNMSSLELGDSALYFCASSPRRGNQETQYFGPGTRLLVL.

This chain uses TRBV19 with TRBJ1-1; D is undetermined. Germline-derived CDR1 and CDR2 are LNHDA and SQIVND (reference sequence). Trimming stripped 3 bases from V and 3 bases from J, with 8 bases between. The CDR3 is made up of 13 amino acids. In DNA, the CDR3 is TGTGCCAGTAGTATTCGGGGTCACACTGAAGCTTTCTTT. This codes for CASSIRGHTEAFF. Together with reference TRBV19 and TRBJ1-1, the CDR3 gives the full variable domain: DGGITQSPKYLFRKEGQNVTLSCEQNLNHDAMYWYRQDPGQGLRLIYYSQIVNDFQKGDIAEGYSVSREKKESFPLTVTSAQKNPTAFYLCASSIRGHTEAFFGQGTRLTVV.

As DNA, the CDR3 is TGTGCCAGCAGTTACGTCAGGAATTCACCCCTCCACTTT. This translates into CASSYVRNSPLHF. The rearrangement joins TRBV6-5 to TRBJ1-6; the D is unclear. The CDR3 runs to 13 residues. Trimming took 2 bases from V and 7 from J, leaving 6 bases between them. The germline gives CDR1 MNHEY, CDR2 SVGAGI.

The rearrangement joins TRBV19 to TRBJ1-3, with D uncertain. This CDR3 contains 14 residues. V shed 7 bases and J shed 0 bases, with 10 bases lying between them. CDR1 is LNHDA and CDR2 is SQIVND in the germline V gene (reference sequence). The CDR3 here is CASKEQSSGNTIYF. As DNA, the CDR3 is TGTGCCAGTAAGGAACAGAGCTCTGGAAACACCATATATTTT.

The chain joins TRBV11-2 to TRBJ2-7; 10 positions match TRBD2. Germline trimming cut 5 bases from V and 0 bases from J; bases unmatched to any gene: 7. The CDR3 is 16 residues long. Germline CDR1 and CDR2: SGHAT and FQNNGV. The CDR3: CASSAMTSGHSYEQYF. CDR3 sequence (DNA): TGTGCCAGCAGCGCGATGACTAGCGGGCACTCCTACGAGCAGTACTTC.

The chain combines TRBV29-1 with TRBJ1-2; 8 bases are a match to TRBD1. With V trimmed by 3 bases and J by 4 bases, 16 bases remained unmatched. CDR3 length: 17 residues. Germline-derived CDR1 and CDR2 are SQVTM and ANQGSEA. CDR3 sequence (DNA): TGCAGCGTTGAGGGGACAGGCCAACCTACCGAGGGCTATGGCTACACCTTC. Translated, it gives CSVEGTGQPTEGYGYTF.

The chain links TRBV6-5 to TRBJ2-1; D possibly corresponds to TRBD2 (6 bases). The germline V gene encodes CDR1 MNHEY and CDR2 SVGAGI. The V and J ends lost 8 bases and 5 bases respectively, with 19 bases between them. The CDR3 runs to 15 residues. The CDR3 DNA reads TGTGCCAGCTTTAAATTGGGTGGACTACACAATGAGCAGTTCTTC. Translating it yields CASFKLGGLHNEQFF.

The chain couples TRBV27 to TRBJ2-7; 10 positions match TRBD2. Germline V CDR1 and CDR2: MNHEY, SMNVEV (reference sequence). This CDR3 contains 13 residues. The V and J ends lost 6 bases and 10 bases, in that order; junction bases with no gene match: 9. The CDR3 here is CASSQSSGRFQYF. The CDR3 coding sequence is TGTGCCAGCAGCCAAAGTAGCGGGAGGTTTCAGTACTTC.

This chain links TRBV5-6 with TRBJ2-5; 9 bases line up with TRBD1. Germline V gene sequence: CDR1 SGHDT, CDR2 YYEEEE. J lost 5 bases, V lost 4 bases, and 9 bases had no gene match. The CDR3 loop spans 15 amino acids. This chain's CDR3 is CASSTYRGPGETQYF. CDR3 DNA: TGTGCCAGCAGCACGTACAGGGGGCCGGGTGAGACCCAGTACTTC.

CDR3 DNA: TGCGCCAGCAGCCGGACTAGCGGGAGTCTCAATGAGCAGTTCTTC. Its translation: CASSRTSGSLNEQFF. The V call is TRBV5-1, the J call TRBJ2-1; the match to TRBD2 covers 13 bases. V shed 4 bases and J 6 bases; nucleotides not matched to a gene: 4. In germline, CDR1 is SGHRS, CDR2 YFSETQ. The CDR3 totals 15 residues.

This clone was picked up one time. The chain links TRBV19 to TRBJ1-5; 9 bases align to TRBD1. CDR1 is LNHDA and CDR2 is SQIVND in the germline V gene (reference sequence). V gave up 4 bases and J gave up 4 bases; unmatched junction bases: 11. CDR3 size: 17 residues. The CDR3 nucleotides are TGTGCCAGTAGTACATCTAGAGGGACAGGGATTAATCAGCCCCAGCATTTT. Its protein is CASSTSRGTGINQPQHF.

The V call is TRBV6-5, the J call TRBJ2-5, with 11 bases matching TRBD2. Germline V lookup: CDR1 MNHEY, CDR2 SVGAGI. The V gene end was trimmed by 4 bases and the J gene end by 5 bases; junction bases not matched to a gene: 9. The CDR3 is 16 amino acids. CDR3 amino acids: CASSSLTSGSTETQYF. The CDR3 coding sequence is TGTGCCAGCAGTTCTCTAACTAGCGGGAGTACGGAGACCCAGTACTTC.

The chain combines TRBV9 with TRBJ2-3; possible D gene TRBD2, 6 bases. Trimming left V 0 bases short and J 8 bases short, with 19 bases between. The CDR3 length is 16 residues. In germline, CDR1 is SGDLS, CDR2 YYNGEE. The CDR3 loop reads CASSVGGGTPRVTQYF. CDR3 DNA: TGTGCCAGCAGCGTAGGGGGAGGAACCCCTCGGGTTACGCAGTATTTT.

The chain uses TRBV4-2 and TRBJ1-5, with D perhaps matching TRBD1 (5 bases). The V end was cut by 2 bases, the J end by 3 bases, with 11 bases between. The CDR3 is made up of 15 amino acids. Germline CDR1 is LGHNA and CDR2 is YNFKEQ. In DNA form, the CDR3 reads TGTGCCAGCAGCCAAACTGACAGTTCCAATCAGCCCCAGCATTTT. Protein: CASSQTDSSNQPQHF.

This clone showed up just once. The V and J genes are TRBV20-1 and TRBJ2-3; D is possibly TRBD2 (6 bases). CDR1 and CDR2 from the germline V gene are DFQATT and SNEGSKA (reference sequence). The CDR3 contains 16 residues. Trimming pared 3 bases from V and 3 bases from J, leaving 19 bases between. Here the CDR3 reads CSASPPSGVRTDTQYF. The CDR3 bases are TGCAGTGCTAGTCCCCCTTCGGGAGTGCGAACAGATACGCAGTATTTT.

The rearrangement joins TRBV5-1 to TRBJ2-2; 7 nucleotides line up with TRBD2. The germline V gene encodes CDR1 SGHRS and CDR2 YFSETQ. The CDR3 loop spans 16 amino acids. The V segment lost 4 bases and the J segment 5 bases; nucleotides outside the gene matches: 11. DNA for the CDR3: TGCGCCAGCAGCCTGGAGGGCGGGAGCGGGACCGGGGAGCTGTTTTTT. This encodes CASSLEGGSGTGELFF.

This chain uses TRBV29-1 with TRBJ1-4; D remains ambiguous. V lost 8 bases to trimming and J lost 3 bases, with 13 bases between them. The germline CDR1 and CDR2 sequences are SQVTM and ANQGSEA. The CDR3 loop spans 13 amino acids. CDR3 in amino acids: CSTLHGANEKLFF. CDR3 DNA: TGCAGCACACTTCACGGGGCTAATGAAAAACTGTTTTTT.

This sequence joins TRBV14 and TRBJ1-1; a possible D gene is TRBD1 (5 bases). This CDR3 contains 14 residues. Trimming removed 4 bases from V and 6 bases from J, with 15 bases in between. CDR1 is SGHDN and CDR2 is FVKESK in the germline V gene. The CDR3 bases are TGTGCCAGCAGCCCCAGTGGGGGGTGGGCTGAAGCTTTCTTT. It translates to CASSPSGGWAEAFF. The whole variable domain, remainder taken from reference TRBV14 and TRBJ1-1, is EAGVTQFPSHSVIEKGQTVTLRCDPISGHDNLYWYRRVMGKEIKFLLHFVKESKQDESGMPNNRFLAERTGGTYSTLKVQPAELEDSGVYFCASSPSGGWAEAFFGQGTRLTVV.

The rearrangement joins TRBV30 to TRBJ1-6, with no clear D. The V end lost 0 bases, the J end lost 5 bases, and 8 bases lay between the germline ends. Germline V gene data show CDR1 as GTSNPN and CDR2 as SVGIG (reference sequence). The CDR3 length is 14 residues. The CDR3 loop is CAWSVDSNNSPLHF. The DNA for the CDR3 is TGTGCCTGGAGTGTAGACTCTAATAATTCACCCCTCCACTTT.

The V and J genes are TRBV7-2 and TRBJ2-1; 11 nucleotides agree with TRBD2. Germline CDR1 and CDR2: SGHTA and FQGNSA. With V trimmed by 1 base and J by 7 bases, 3 bases remained unmatched. The length of the CDR3 is 15 residues. This chain's CDR3 is CASSLVAGGPNEQFF. In nucleotides, the CDR3 is TGTGCCAGCAGCTTAGTAGCGGGAGGGCCAAATGAGCAGTTCTTC. The variable domain in full, with the rest retrieved from reference TRBV7-2 and TRBJ2-1, is GAGVSQSPSNKVTEKGKDVELRCDPISGHTALYWYRQSLGQGLEFLIYFQGNSAPDKSGLPSDRFSAERTGGSVSTLTIQRTQQEDSAVYLCASSLVAGGPNEQFFGPGTRLTVL.

This chain uses TRBV18 with TRBJ2-7; maybe TRBD2 (5 bases). Germline CDR1 reads KGHSH; CDR2 reads LQKENI. The V end lost 2 bases, the J end lost 3 bases, and 17 bases lay between the germline ends. There are 16 residues in the CDR3. The chain's CDR3 is CASSPAPRERIYEQYF. As DNA, the CDR3 is TGTGCCAGCTCACCAGCCCCAAGGGAGCGCATCTACGAGCAGTACTTC. The entire variable domain, with the rest obtained from reference TRBV18 and TRBJ2-7, is as follows: NAGVMQNPRHLVRRRGQEARLRCSPMKGHSHVYWYRQLPEEGLKFMVYLQKENIIDESGMPKERFSAEFPKEGPSILRIQQVVRGDSAAYFCASSPAPRERIYEQYFGPGTRLTVT.

This clone was seen only once. J is TRBJ1-1 and V is TRBV30, with D perhaps matching TRBD1 (5 bases). This CDR3 is built from 14 residues. V lost 2 bases and J lost 5, with 15 bases in between. Germline CDR1 and CDR2: GTSNPN and SVGIG (reference sequence). The CDR3 loop is CAWSLAGYWTEAFF. CDR3 nucleotide sequence: TGTGCCTGGAGTTTGGCAGGGTATTGGACTGAAGCTTTCTTT.

In DNA, the CDR3 is TGTGCCAGCAGCGTAGCTACAAGGGGGACAGGGGCAGGAAACACCATATATTTT. This translates into CASSVATRGTGAGNTIYF. The chain uses TRBV9 and TRBJ1-3; 10 bases line up with TRBD1. V shed 0 bases and J 4 bases; nucleotides not matched to a gene: 10. Germline loops: CDR1 SGDLS, CDR2 YYNGEE. This CDR3 spans 18 amino acids.

This chain links TRBV14 with TRBJ1-4; D unclear. The V gene lost 1 base and the J gene lost 5 bases, with 5 bases spanning the gap. The CDR3 extends over 13 amino acids. CDR1 is SGHDN, CDR2 FVKESK, per germline. CDR3 in DNA: TGTGCCAGCAGCCAAGTCCGGAATGAAAAACTGTTTTTT. Translated, it gives CASSQVRNEKLFF.